Presented here are 7 T cell receptor beta chains from one specimen sequenced in a study of blood T cell repertoires in COVID-19. Here immunoSEQ multiplex PCR was the method, and the copy in TCRdb shows in-frame clones only, minus some. The sample carries 150,000 to 200,000 clones, over 60% recorded once. The specimen was peripheral blood. The receptors shown here come from a woman aged 70 to 79 with acute or convalescent COVID-19.

The chain is built from TRBV19 and TRBJ1-2; D unresolved. V dropped 5 bases and J dropped 7 bases, with 17 bases sitting between them. The CDR3 contains 14 residues. Germline lookup yields CDR1 LNHDA and CDR2 SQIVND (reference sequence). This chain's CDR3 is CASSRRETSSGYTF. CDR3 in DNA: TGTGCCAGTAGTCGTCGGGAGACATCCTCTGGCTACACCTTC.

This chain uses TRBV19 with TRBJ2-5; D is perhaps TRBD1 (5 bases). Germline assignment: CDR1 LNHDA and CDR2 SQIVND (reference sequence). This CDR3 has 15 amino acids. The V end lost 7 bases, the J end lost 5 bases, and 20 bases lay between the germline ends. As DNA, the CDR3 is TGTGCCAGTACTCCCTTGGCAGGGTTGATGGAGACCCAGTACTTC. Amino acids: CASTPLAGLMETQYF.

The sample holds one count of this clone. The chain links TRBV5-1 to TRBJ2-3; 7 positions match TRBD2. Germline values: CDR1 SGHRS, CDR2 YFSETQ. The CDR3 is 14 residues long. J was trimmed by 4 bases and V by 0 bases; bases with no gene match: 2. CDR3 in amino acids: CASSLGLASDTQYF. The CDR3 region has the DNA TGCGCCAGCAGCTTGGGACTAGCTTCAGATACGCAGTATTTT. The whole variable domain, remainder taken from reference TRBV5-1 and TRBJ2-3, is KAGVTQTPRYLIKTRGQQVTLSCSPISGHRSVSWYQQTPGQGLQFLFEYFSETQRNKGNFPGRFSGRQFSNSRSEMNVSTLELGDSALYLCASSLGLASDTQYFGPGTRLTVL.

The J gene is TRBJ2-1, the V gene TRBV7-9; TRBD2 aligns across 8 bases. Trimming cost V 3 bases and J 8 bases; bases outside gene matches: 6. This CDR3 region has 14 residues. CDR1 and CDR2 (germline): SEHNR, FQNEAQ (reference sequence). CDR3: CASSFTDGRDEQFF. The CDR3 coding sequence is TGTGCCAGCAGCTTCACCGACGGGAGGGATGAGCAGTTCTTC. The variable domain in full, completed from reference TRBV7-9 and TRBJ2-1, reads DTGVSQNPRHKITKRGQNVTFRCDPISEHNRLYWYRQTLGQGPEFLTYFQNEAQLEKSRLLSDRFSAERPKGSFSTLEIQRTEQGDSAMYLCASSFTDGRDEQFFGPGTRLTVL.

The rearrangement joins TRBV5-4 to TRBJ1-2; D is unresolved. The CDR3 extends over 14 amino acids. Per germline, CDR1 SGHNT and CDR2 YYREEE (reference sequence). V shed 1 base and J shed 0 bases, with 7 bases lying between them. The DNA for the CDR3 is TGTGCCAGCAGCTTGATCGGGGCTAACTATGGCTACACCTTC. Translated: CASSLIGANYGYTF.

V gene TRBV15 combines with J gene TRBJ2-5; no clear D gene. The germline gives CDR1 LNHNV, CDR2 YYDKDF (reference sequence). Between the trimmed V and J ends, which lost 5 bases and 3 bases, there was a span of 10 bases. The CDR3 is 13 amino acids. The CDR3 protein is CATSLVPEETQYF. CDR3 coding DNA: TGTGCCACCAGCCTGGTCCCAGAAGAGACCCAGTACTTC.

V gene TRBV18 combines with J gene TRBJ2-7, with a tentative D call TRBD2 (5 bases). Trimming took off 5 bases at V and 5 bases at J, with 13 bases between the two ends. The CDR3 extends over 13 amino acids. Per the germline V gene, CDR1 is KGHSH and CDR2 is LQKENI. CDR3 sequence reads: CASSVRVIDEQYF. The CDR3 nucleotides are TGTGCCAGCTCAGTGAGGGTAATCGACGAGCAGTACTTC.